This T cell receptor beta chain derives from a study of vaccination and CD4 T cells after COVID-19. CDR1 is MNHEY and CDR2 is SVGAGI in the germline V gene. The CDR3 covers 15 residues. V lost 0 bases and J lost 9, with 17 bases in between. As regards this clonotype: Its matching antigen is unknown.

Sequencing of the DNA from cultured CD4+ T cells was carried out with the Oncomine TCR Beta short-read assay. Via MiXCR, TCRdb re-called the PCR reads, giving one row per CDR3 protein. Among about 15,000 distinct CDR3 sequences listed, approximately 70% were seen once. Treatment given: roughly nine-day PBMC culture with coronavirus spike peptide pools or control peptides (ViraFEST assay). The TCR comes from a human donor who had recovered from COVID-19. This chain connects TRBV6-5 to TRBJ1-1, with D unclear. The sequenced sample was CD4+ T cells from blood, cultured in vitro. The CDR3 is CASSYSRWGTEKAFF. The DNA for the CDR3 is TGTGCCAGCAGTTACTCGAGGTGGGGAACAGAGAAAGCTTTCTTT.